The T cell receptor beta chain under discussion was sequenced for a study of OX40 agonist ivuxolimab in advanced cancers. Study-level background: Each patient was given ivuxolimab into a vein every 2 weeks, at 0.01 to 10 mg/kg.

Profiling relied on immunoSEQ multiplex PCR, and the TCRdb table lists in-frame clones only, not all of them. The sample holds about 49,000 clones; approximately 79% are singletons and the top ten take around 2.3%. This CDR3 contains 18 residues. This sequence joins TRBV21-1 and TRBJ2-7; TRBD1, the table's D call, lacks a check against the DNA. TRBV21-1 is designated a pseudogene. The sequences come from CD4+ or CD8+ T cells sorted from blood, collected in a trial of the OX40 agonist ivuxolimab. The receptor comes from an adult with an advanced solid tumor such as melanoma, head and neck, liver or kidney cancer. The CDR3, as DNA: TGTGCCAGCAGCAAAGCGCTCAACTTAGGGGGTAAGGGCTACGAGCAGTACTTC. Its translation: CASSKALNLGGKGYEQYF.